These 17 T cell receptor beta chains were sequenced from one sample in a study of blood T cell repertoires in COVID-19. TCRdb's table, derived via immunoSEQ multiplex PCR, lists solely in-frame clones and lacks some. The profile shows 29,000 or so clones, more than 80% of them singletons. Sequencing used peripheral blood. Source of these receptors: a man aged 55 to 70 with acute or convalescent COVID-19.

The chain combines TRBV19 with TRBJ2-4; 10 positions agree with TRBD2. Germline loops: CDR1 LNHDA, CDR2 SQIVND (reference sequence). The ends lost 6 bases at V and 9 bases at J; junction bases unmatched: 11. This CDR3 region has 15 residues. The CDR3 reads CASRPPAGGLGIQYF. The CDR3 DNA is TGTGCCAGTAGGCCCCCAGCGGGAGGGCTCGGCATTCAGTACTTC.

The V and J genes are TRBV3-1 (or the pseudogene TRBV3-2) and TRBJ1-2, with 10 bases identical to TRBD1. This CDR3 is 15 amino acids long. In germline, CDR1 is LGHDT, CDR2 YNNKEL (reference sequence). The V segment lost 6 bases and the J segment 2 bases; nucleotides outside the gene matches: 6. Written as DNA, the CDR3 is TGTGCCAGCAGTCGTACGGGACAGGGGAACTATGGCTACACCTTC. This codes for CASSRTGQGNYGYTF.

The chain uses TRBV28 and TRBJ2-1, with 9 bases that match TRBD2. The V gene's germline CDR1 is MDHEN and CDR2 SYDVKM. This CDR3 has 11 amino acids. V shed 4 bases, J shed 14 bases, and the junction held 3 bases outside the gene matches. CDR3 nucleotides: TGTGCCAGCAGTTCGGGGACTAGCAAGTTCTTC. This codes for CASSSGTSKFF.

V is TRBV23-1 and J is TRBJ2-7; the D gene is possibly TRBD2 (6 bases). TRBV23-1 is an ORF, and what it does is uncertain. CDR3 length equals 15 residues. The V end lost 4 bases, the J end lost 3 bases, and 16 bases lay between the germline ends. The CDR3 coding sequence is TGCGCCAGCAGTCCACCGGGACTGCCGCACTACGAGCAGTACTTC. Translated: CASSPPGLPHYEQYF.

The chain uses TRBV7-9 and TRBJ2-7, with 8 nucleotides matching TRBD2. CDR1 and CDR2 (germline): SEHNR, FQNEAQ (reference sequence). The junction had 9 bases not matched to a gene; V was cut back by 9 bases and J by 5 bases. CDR3 size: 13 residues. The CDR3 here is CASLPRGGNEQYF. The CDR3 region has the DNA TGTGCCAGTCTCCCCCGGGGGGGGAACGAGCAGTACTTC.

This sequence joins TRBV7-9 and TRBJ1-1, with a weak D call TRBD1 (5 bases). Trimming shortened V by 4 bases and J by 5 bases, and 14 bases separated the two germline ends. The CDR3 extends over 14 amino acids. The germline V gene has CDR1 SEHNR and CDR2 FQNEAQ (reference sequence). CDR3 nucleotides: TGTGCCAGCAGCTCTTTTAAGGAGGGGACTGAAGCTTTCTTT. Translation gives CASSSFKEGTEAFF.

This clone was observed once. This chain uses TRBV2 with TRBJ1-2; 7 bases line up with TRBD1. The CDR3 has 16 residues. CDR1 SNHLY and CDR2 FYNNEI come from the germline V gene. Germline trimming cut 7 bases from V and 3 bases from J; bases unmatched to any gene: 14. In DNA, the CDR3 is TGTGCCAGCACCGGGACAGAGAGGGGGGTTGACTATGGCTACACCTTC. Amino acids: CASTGTERGVDYGYTF. Based on the CDR3 plus reference TRBV2 and TRBJ1-2, the full variable domain is EPEVTQTPSHQVTQMGQEVILRCVPISNHLYFYWYRQILGQKVEFLVSFYNNEISEKSEIFDDQFSVERPDGSNFTLKIRSTKLEDSAMYFCASTGTERGVDYGYTFGSGTRLTVV.

The V call is TRBV7-9, the J call TRBJ2-1, with 9 bases matching TRBD2. V lost 7 bases and J lost 5; bases outside the gene matches: 6. Germline V lookup: CDR1 SEHNR, CDR2 FQNEAQ (reference sequence). The CDR3 has 14 amino acids. DNA for the CDR3: TGTGCCAGCATCCTCCTAGCGGGGAACAATGAGCAGTTCTTC. This codes for CASILLAGNNEQFF. The full variable domain, with the rest looked up from reference TRBV7-9 and TRBJ2-1, is DTGVSQNPRHKITKRGQNVTFRCDPISEHNRLYWYRQTLGQGPEFLTYFQNEAQLEKSRLLSDRFSAERPKGSFSTLEIQRTEQGDSAMYLCASILLAGNNEQFFGPGTRLTVL.

This clone was seen a handful of times. The chain's CDR3 is CASSPWTGGPGGNQPQHF. The CDR3 nucleotides read TGTGCCAGCAGCCCCTGGACAGGGGGACCCGGCGGCAATCAGCCCCAGCATTTT. This sequence joins TRBV3-1 (or the pseudogene TRBV3-2) and TRBJ1-5; 10 bases are a match to TRBD1. The CDR3 sequence is 18 residues long. Germline assignment: CDR1 LGHDT and CDR2 YNNKEL (reference sequence). Germline trimming cut 4 bases from V and 2 bases from J; bases unmatched to any gene: 11.

CDR3 sequence reads: CASSFERESGYTF. The CDR3 DNA reads TGTGCCAGCAGTTTCGAAAGGGAGTCTGGCTACACCTTC. The J gene is TRBJ1-2, the V gene TRBV27; no definite D call. The CDR3 has 13 residues. The V end lost 3 bases, the J end lost 7 bases, and 12 bases lay between the germline ends. Germline CDR1 reads MNHEY; CDR2 reads SMNVEV (reference sequence).

The V gene is TRBV30, the J gene TRBJ1-5; 7 nucleotides align to TRBD1. The germline V gene has CDR1 GTSNPN and CDR2 SVGIG (reference sequence). The CDR3 sequence is 12 residues long. V trimming: 5 bases; J trimming: 4 bases; junction bases outside the gene matches: 2. The chain's CDR3 is CAWDRDNQPQHF. The DNA for the CDR3 is TGTGCCTGGGACAGGGATAATCAGCCCCAGCATTTT.

The chain links TRBV6-6 to TRBJ2-1, with a weak D call TRBD2 (6 bases). The CDR3 runs 14 residues. V was clipped by 1 base and J by 10 bases, with 14 bases between them. Germline CDR1 is MNHNY and CDR2 is SVGAGI (reference sequence). Written as DNA, the CDR3 is TGTGCCAGCAGTTACTTAGACTGGGACTTAGAGCAGTTCTTC. Its translation: CASSYLDWDLEQFF.

The chain combines TRBV18 with TRBJ2-7, with D uncertain. Trimming left V 3 bases short and J 0 bases short, with 12 bases between. CDR3 length equals 15 residues. Germline V CDR1 and CDR2: KGHSH, LQKENI. The CDR3 nucleotides read TGTGCCAGCTCACCGCCAGCGCGGAGCTCCTACGAGCAGTACTTC. Its protein product is CASSPPARSSYEQYF.

The chain recombines TRBV7-2 with TRBJ2-1, with D tentatively TRBD2 (5 bases). The CDR3 has 18 residues. Trimming removed 1 base at V and 0 bases at J, with 16 bases between. Germline CDR1 is SGHTA and CDR2 is FQGNSA. The CDR3 is CASSLGSGAVSSYNEQFF. CDR3 DNA: TGTGCCAGCAGCTTAGGAAGCGGAGCGGTGAGCTCCTACAATGAGCAGTTCTTC.

In nucleotides, the CDR3 is TGTGCCAGCAGCTTTGGAGGGGCGGTCTACGAGCAGTACTTC. This translates into CASSFGGAVYEQYF. This rearrangement joins TRBV5-4 to TRBJ2-7, with a possible D match to TRBD2 (6 bases). The CDR3 is 14 amino acids. Germline V gives CDR1 SGHNT, CDR2 YYREEE (reference sequence). Trimming cost V 2 bases and J 3 bases, with 12 bases left between them.

The genes are TRBV7-2 and TRBJ2-2; D perhaps matches TRBD1 (7 bases). Deletions cut 1 base from V and 5 bases from J, with 14 bases between. This CDR3 contains 16 residues. The V gene's germline CDR1 is SGHTA and CDR2 FQGNSA. CDR3 loop: CASSLVGRGATGELFF. CDR3 bases: TGTGCCAGCAGCTTAGTTGGCAGGGGGGCGACCGGGGAGCTGTTTTTT.

This clone showed up just once. V usage is TRBV6-5 and J usage is TRBJ1-2, with TRBD1 matching 8 bases. Germline V gives CDR1 MNHEY, CDR2 SVGAGI. The ends lost 5 bases at V and 12 bases at J; junction bases unmatched: 8. The CDR3 contains 12 residues. This CDR3 is CASSTRTGKNTF. CDR3 bases: TGTGCCAGCAGTACCCGGACAGGGAAAAACACCTTC.